This T cell receptor (beta chain) appears in the sequencing data of a study of cytomegalovirus exposure and HLA in healthy donors. V trimming: 5 bases; J trimming: 0 bases; junction bases outside the gene matches: 6. The CDR3 runs 16 residues. The germline gives CDR1 SGHTA, CDR2 FQGTGA. PCR amplification relied on 60 Vbeta primers (plus 13 Jbeta primers). The table came from immunoSEQ multiplex PCR; TCRdb's copy has only in-frame clones and leaves some out. The sample has approximately 150,000 clones, 80% seen once. This sequence was found in a woman in her thirties in good health and CMV-seronegative. Input material: PBMCs. V is TRBV7-3 and J is TRBJ2-1; the match to TRBD2 covers 8 bases. The chain's CDR3 is CASSPTSGGSYNEQFF. The CDR3 region has the DNA TGTGCCAGCAGCCCCACCAGCGGGGGCTCCTACAATGAGCAGTTCTTC.